This is a list of T cell receptor beta chains from one sample in a study of control samples from healthy donors and cancer patients. Sequencing used immunoSEQ multiplex PCR; TCRdb keeps in-frame clones, though not all of them. The sample includes nearly 55,000 clones, approximately 95% of them seen just once. Sequencing was performed on blood. The origin of the receptors is a woman aged 30 to 39 in good health. Each CDR3 is given with its conserved first and last residue. The D gene is left open where the match is weak. Some rows have no size entry. The others give once, few or many, or a class for an expanded clone.

CASIPQGVNTEAFF	TGTGCCAGCATCCCGCAGGGGGTGAACACTGAAGCTTTCTTT	TRBV27	TRBD1	TRBJ1-1	.
CASRPSAGQETQYF	TGTGCCAGCAGACCCTCCGCGGGCCAAGAGACCCAGTACTTC	TRBV6-6	.	TRBJ2-5	.
CASTPPTLSPSPFYGYTF	TGTGCCAGTACCCCACCCACCCTGAGTCCTTCGCCCTTCTATGGCTACACCTTC	TRBV19	.	TRBJ1-2	.
CAWETGDEKLFF	TGTGCCTGGGAGACAGGGGATGAAAAACTGTTTTTT	TRBV30	TRBD1	TRBJ1-4	.
CASSLGGGGNTIYF	TGTGCCAGCAGCTTAGGGGGGGGAGGAAACACCATATATTTT	TRBV7-8	.	TRBJ1-3	.
CSVEEGARQETQYF	TGCAGCGTTGAAGAAGGTGCACGCCAAGAGACCCAGTACTTC	TRBV29-1	.	TRBJ2-5	.
CASSQYMSSGYTF	TGTGCCAGCAGCCAGTATATGTCGTCTGGCTACACCTTC	TRBV28	.	TRBJ1-2	.
CSVAAGGLAGVTGELFF	TGCAGCGTAGCAGCGGGGGGACTAGCGGGAGTTACCGGGGAGCTGTTTTTT	TRBV29-1	TRBD2	TRBJ2-2	.
CAWTHPQYNSPLHF	TGTGCCTGGACCCACCCGCAGTACAATTCACCCCTCCACTTT	TRBV30	.	TRBJ1-6	.
CASSLDKATGKNYGYTF	TGTGCCAGCAGCTTAGATAAGGCGACAGGGAAAAACTATGGCTACACCTTC	TRBV11-2	TRBD1	TRBJ1-2	.
CASSSRPGDTEAFF	TGTGCCAGCAGCTCCCGCCCCGGGGACACTGAAGCTTTCTTT	TRBV7-2	.	TRBJ1-1	.
CASSLAQGLANGELFF	TGTGCCAGCAGCTTAGCCCAGGGACTAGCTAACGGGGAGCTGTTTTTT	TRBV13	TRBD2	TRBJ2-2	.
CASSQVLAGKRRYNEQFF	TGCGCCAGCAGCCAAGTTCTAGCGGGGAAAAGGCGCTACAATGAGCAGTTCTTC	TRBV4-1	TRBD2	TRBJ2-1	.
CASSQTSTETQYF	TGTGCCAGCAGCCAGACATCGACGGAGACCCAGTACTTC	TRBV3-1/TRBV3-2	.	TRBJ2-5	.
CASGLQEKLFF	TGCGCCAGCGGCCTCCAGGAAAAACTGTTTTTT	TRBV10-2	.	TRBJ1-4	once
CASKGGRETYGYTF	TGTGCCAGCAAGGGGGGGCGGGAGACCTATGGCTACACCTTC	TRBV7-2	.	TRBJ1-2	.
CASSHRQGAGANVLTF	TGTGCCAGCAGCCATCGGCAGGGGGCTGGGGCCAACGTCCTGACTTTC	TRBV14	TRBD1	TRBJ2-6	once
CASSPNLPGPYQPQHF	TGTGCCAGTAGTCCAAACCTACCGGGACCCTATCAGCCCCAGCATTTT	TRBV19	.	TRBJ1-5	.
CASSQALLAGDSYEQYF	TGCGCCAGCAGCCAAGCTCTACTAGCAGGGGACAGCTACGAGCAGTACTTC	TRBV4-1	.	TRBJ2-7	.
CASSQPRQLGAETQYF	TGTGCCAGCAGCCAACCCCGACAGTTAGGGGCAGAGACCCAGTACTTC	TRBV28	.	TRBJ2-5	.
CASSQDSGSGAGELFF	TGTGCCAGCAGCCAAGATTCCGGGAGCGGGGCCGGGGAGCTGTTTTTT	TRBV4-2	TRBD2	TRBJ2-2	.
CASSSTGNPYGYTF	TGTGCCAGCAGTTCTACAGGGAATCCCTATGGCTACACCTTC	TRBV7-9	.	TRBJ1-2	.
CASSPFSSQGAFF	TGTGCCAGCAGCCCCTTCAGCTCACAGGGAGCTTTCTTT	TRBV3-1/TRBV3-2	.	TRBJ1-1	.
CATSRGDGDNEQFF	TGTGCCACCAGCAGAGGGGACGGTGACAATGAGCAGTTCTTC	TRBV15	.	TRBJ2-1	.
CASSPSPGGRTDTQYF	TGTGCCAGCTCACCAAGTCCCGGCGGGAGGACGGATACGCAGTATTTT	TRBV18	TRBD2	TRBJ2-3	.
CASSAGINYEQYF	TGTGCCAGTAGTGCCGGGATAAACTACGAGCAGTACTTC	TRBV19	.	TRBJ2-7	.
CAGRLAGSSYNEQFF	TGTGCCGGCCGATTAGCGGGAAGCTCCTACAATGAGCAGTTCTTC	TRBV7-9	TRBD2	TRBJ2-1	.
CASSPLGRRPTEPQHF	TGTGCCAGCAGCCCCTTGGGCCGGAGACCGACGGAGCCCCAGCATTTT	TRBV28	.	TRBJ1-5	.
CASSPVGQGSYEQYF	TGTGCCAGCAGCCCCGTGGGACAGGGTTCCTACGAGCAGTACTTC	TRBV7-9	TRBD1	TRBJ2-7	.
CATRSGSSYEQYF	TGTGCCACCAGGAGCGGGAGCTCCTACGAGCAGTACTTC	TRBV24-1	TRBD2	TRBJ2-7	.
CASSLAGTVQWAYDGYTF	TGTGCCAGCAGCTTAGCCGGGACAGTCCAATGGGCCTATGATGGCTACACCTTC	TRBV13	TRBD1	TRBJ1-2	.
CASSQEGANHDTQYF	TGCGCCAGCAGCCAAGAAGGGGCCAACCACGATACGCAGTATTTT	TRBV4-1	.	TRBJ2-3	.
CASSLNPLAGRVEQFF	TGTGCCAGCAGCCTCAACCCTTTAGCGGGGAGGGTGGAGCAGTTCTTC	TRBV7-2	TRBD2	TRBJ2-1	.
CSAMSGRSSYEQYF	TGCAGCGCCATGAGCGGGAGGAGCTCCTACGAGCAGTACTTC	TRBV29-1	TRBD2	TRBJ2-7	.
CASSGEGEFRYTQYF	TGTGCCAGCAGCGGAGAGGGAGAATTTAGGTATACGCAGTATTTT	TRBV9	.	TRBJ2-3	.
CASSETSGSSGELFF	TGTGCCAGCAGCGAAACTAGCGGGAGCTCCGGGGAGCTGTTTTTT	TRBV3-1/TRBV3-2	TRBD2	TRBJ2-2	.
CASSSTGGGEQHF	TGTGCCAGCAGCTCGACAGGGGGTGGGGAGCAGCACTTC	TRBV5-4	TRBD1	TRBJ2-7	.
CASSISGIASSYNEQFF	TGTGCCAGTAGTATATCGGGGATAGCTTCCTCCTACAATGAGCAGTTCTTC	TRBV19	.	TRBJ2-1	.
CASSYGEGTGDYEQYF	TGTGCCAGCAGTTACGGCGAGGGGACGGGGGATTACGAGCAGTACTTC	TRBV6-6	.	TRBJ2-7	.
CAISDGQVGSGQPQHF	TGTGCCATCAGTGACGGACAGGTCGGATCGGGTCAGCCCCAGCATTTT	TRBV10-3	TRBD1	TRBJ1-5	.
CASSTRQAGANVLTF	TGTGCCAGCAGCACAAGACAGGCGGGGGCCAACGTCCTGACTTTC	TRBV7-2	.	TRBJ2-6	.
CASSELGWGGSSYNEQFF	TGTGCCAGCAGTGAGCTCGGTTGGGGGGGAAGCTCCTACAATGAGCAGTTCTTC	TRBV6-1	TRBD2	TRBJ2-1	once
CASSAVTSDTQYF	TGTGCCAGCAGTGCTGTAACGTCAGATACGCAGTATTTT	TRBV2	.	TRBJ2-3	.
CASRETGVETQYF	TGTGCCAGTAGGGAGACAGGGGTTGAGACCCAGTACTTC	TRBV19	TRBD1	TRBJ2-5	.
CASSGDSISSYNEQFF	TGTGCCAGCAGCGGGGACTCGATCTCCTCCTACAATGAGCAGTTCTTC	TRBV5-6	.	TRBJ2-1	.
CASSLEPGAFYNEQFF	TGTGCCAGTTCCCTTGAACCGGGAGCCTTCTACAATGAGCAGTTCTTC	TRBV19	.	TRBJ2-1	once
CASSFGGDYGYTF	TGTGCCAGCAGTTTTGGGGGAGACTATGGCTACACCTTC	TRBV28	.	TRBJ1-2	.
CASSSTGTEAFF	TGTGCCAGCAGCTCGACGGGCACTGAAGCTTTCTTT	TRBV5-6	.	TRBJ1-1	.
CASSYGYQETQYF	TGTGCCAGCAGCTATGGCTACCAAGAGACCCAGTACTTC	TRBV11-2	.	TRBJ2-5	.
CASSLTGHEQFF	TGTGCCAGCAGTTTAACCGGGCATGAGCAGTTCTTC	TRBV12-3/TRBV12-4	.	TRBJ2-1	.
CSVRAGGQPQHF	TGCAGCGTTCGAGCAGGGGGGCAGCCCCAGCATTTT	TRBV29-1	TRBD1	TRBJ1-5	.
CATRQGTEAFF	TGTGCCACCCGACAGGGCACTGAAGCTTTCTTT	TRBV19	TRBD1	TRBJ1-1	.
CASSFAGGLAGGNEQFF	TGTGCCAGCAGCTTCGCAGGGGGACTAGCGGGAGGCAATGAGCAGTTCTTC	TRBV5-4	TRBD2	TRBJ2-1	.
CASSMVGAEAFF	TGTGCCAGTAGTATGGTGGGCGCTGAAGCTTTCTTT	TRBV19	.	TRBJ1-1	.
CASSSTGAVEQFF	TGCGCCAGCAGCTCAACAGGGGCGGTTGAGCAGTTCTTC	TRBV5-1	TRBD1	TRBJ2-1	.
CASRLKLGGLAGDAGKNIQYF	TGTGCCAGCAGACTAAAATTAGGAGGACTAGCGGGAGATGCGGGCAAAAACATTCAGTACTTC	TRBV28	TRBD2	TRBJ2-4	.
CASQDSLLNSPLHF	TGTGCCAGCCAGGACAGCCTACTTAATTCACCCCTCCACTTT	TRBV2	.	TRBJ1-6	once
CASSQVTGGAQPQHF	TGCGCCAGCAGCCAAGTTACAGGGGGAGCTCAGCCCCAGCATTTT	TRBV4-1	TRBD1	TRBJ1-5	.
CASSSSYTEAFF	TGTGCCAGCAGCAGCTCTTACACTGAAGCTTTCTTT	TRBV5-5	.	TRBJ1-1	.
CASSPRDTAYGYTF	TGTGCCAGCAGTCCCCGGGACACGGCCTATGGCTACACCTTC	TRBV28	.	TRBJ1-2	.